These 21 T cell receptor beta chains were all obtained from the same sample, sequenced in a study of technical replicates of blood from a handful of donors. Using immunoSEQ multiplex PCR, the repertoire was profiled, and TCRdb retains in-frame clones only, with some absent. The sample shows approximately 73,000 clones, approximately 95% of them seen only once. The sequencing sample was made of T cells isolated from PBMCs. These TCRs come from a human donor in good health.

The V and J genes are TRBV7-9 and TRBJ2-1; 9 bases match TRBD2. Per germline, CDR1 SEHNR and CDR2 FQNEAQ (reference sequence). V lost 3 bases to trimming and J lost 9 bases; unmatched junction nucleotides: 6. CDR3 length equals 14 residues. The CDR3 bases are TGTGCCAGCAGCTTCACTAGCGGGTTAAGTGAGCAGTTCTTC. It codes for CASSFTSGLSEQFF.

A single count supports this clone. This chain joins TRBV27 and TRBJ1-1, with D perhaps matching TRBD1 (5 bases). The CDR3 consists of 12 residues. V was shortened by 2 bases and J by 6 bases, with 7 bases between the two germline ends. CDR1 and CDR2 from the germline V gene are MNHEY and SMNVEV (reference sequence). The CDR3 reads CASSLPGAEAFF. The CDR3 bases are TGTGCCAGCAGTTTACCGGGGGCTGAAGCTTTCTTT.

The J gene is TRBJ1-5, the V gene TRBV11-2; D is ambiguous. The CDR3 totals 14 residues. V was clipped by 1 base and J by 4 bases, with 8 bases between them. Germline V gene data show CDR1 as SGHAT and CDR2 as FQNNGV. The CDR3 here is CASSLGTGNQPQHF. The CDR3 DNA sequence: TGTGCCAGCAGCTTAGGTACGGGGAATCAGCCCCAGCATTTT.

By frequency in the sample, this clone is medium-sized. The rearrangement joins TRBV9 to TRBJ2-7; TRBD2 aligns across 9 bases. The germline V gene has CDR1 SGDLS and CDR2 YYNGEE. This CDR3 contains 15 residues. Trimming cost V 0 bases and J 3 bases; bases outside gene matches: 4. The CDR3 here is CASSVAGGGGYEQYF. The CDR3, as DNA: TGTGCCAGCAGCGTAGCTGGCGGGGGGGGCTACGAGCAGTACTTC.

The rearrangement joins TRBV5-4 to TRBJ1-1, with a weak D call TRBD1 (6 bases). The V gene's germline CDR1 is SGHNT and CDR2 YYREEE (reference sequence). The V and J ends lost 4 bases and 1 base respectively, with 11 bases between them. The CDR3 consists of 14 residues. The CDR3, as DNA: TGTGCCAGCAGCCAGAGACAGGCGAACACTGAAGCTTTCTTT. Protein: CASSQRQANTEAFF. Drawing the rest from reference TRBV5-4 and TRBJ1-1, the complete variable domain is ETGVTQSPTHLIKTRGQQVTLRCSSQSGHNTVSWYQQALGQGPQFIFQYYREEENGRGNFPPRFSGLQFPNYSSELNVNALELDDSALYLCASSQRQANTEAFFGQGTRLTVV.

The chain has TRBV10-3 and TRBJ1-1; TRBD1 matches 7 bases. The J segment lost 0 bases and the V segment lost 5 bases, leaving 3 bases of the junction unmatched. This CDR3 contains 14 residues. Germline V gives CDR1 ENHRY, CDR2 SYGVKD. The CDR3 coding sequence is TGTGCCATCAGTAGGACAGGACTGAACACTGAAGCTTTCTTT. Translation: CAISRTGLNTEAFF.

The chain employs TRBV18 and TRBJ2-7; 7 bases agree with TRBD2. The CDR3 covers 17 residues. V shed 1 base, J shed 2 bases, and the junction held 11 bases outside the gene matches. Germline-derived CDR1 and CDR2 are KGHSH and LQKENI. The CDR3 reads CASSPHHVGGRTYEQYF. DNA for the CDR3: TGTGCCAGCTCACCACACCATGTGGGGGGGAGGACCTACGAGCAGTACTTC.

The chain carries TRBV2 and TRBJ1-6; D unresolved. Germline CDR1 reads SNHLY; CDR2 reads FYNNEI. The CDR3 runs 12 residues. V gave up 3 bases and J gave up 9 bases, with 6 bases separating them. CDR3 in DNA: TGTGCCAGCAGTGAGGAGGGTTCACCCCTCCACTTT. It yields the protein CASSEEGSPLHF.

This chain joins TRBV4-1 and TRBJ2-7; 7 bases map to TRBD1. The CDR3 is 14 amino acids. Germline assignment: CDR1 MGHRA and CDR2 YSYEKL. The ends lost 6 bases at V and 2 bases at J; junction bases unmatched: 7. The CDR3 coding sequence is TGCGCCAGCAGTCAGCCCGGGACAGCCTACGAGCAGTACTTC. Protein sequence: CASSQPGTAYEQYF.

The rearrangement uses TRBV29-1 and TRBJ2-1, with TRBD2 identical over 9 bases. The germline V gene has CDR1 SQVTM and CDR2 ANQGSEA. CDR3 size: 14 residues. J lost 5 bases, V lost 4 bases, and 6 bases had no gene match. The CDR3 sequence: CSVGGGGPNNEQFF. The CDR3 DNA is TGCAGCGTTGGCGGGGGGGGACCCAACAATGAGCAGTTCTTC.

In this sample, this clone turned up once. The rearrangement links TRBV19 to TRBJ1-1; D is ambiguous. The CDR3 loop spans 15 amino acids. Trimming shortened V by 1 base and J by 2 bases, and 11 bases separated the two germline ends. CDR1 is LNHDA and CDR2 is SQIVND in the germline V gene (reference sequence). The CDR3 region has the DNA TGTGCCAGTAGTATAGTAGGTCGCGGAAACACTGAAGCTTTCTTT. Its protein product is CASSIVGRGNTEAFF.

This clone was seen only a few times. The rearrangement uses TRBV29-1 and TRBJ2-1; 8 bases map to TRBD1. The germline V gene has CDR1 SQVTM and CDR2 ANQGSEA. The junction had 5 bases not matched to a gene; V was cut back by 3 bases and J by 7 bases. This CDR3 is 13 amino acids long. The CDR3 sequence: CSVDTGGHNEQFF. The CDR3 bases are TGCAGCGTTGACACAGGGGGGCATAATGAGCAGTTCTTC.

The gene calls are TRBV7-7 and TRBJ2-5; 10 nucleotides agree with TRBD1. V lost 1 base and J lost 2; bases outside the gene matches: 7. This CDR3 contains 17 residues. Germline V gene lookup returns CDR1 SSHAT and CDR2 FNYEAQ (reference sequence). The chain's CDR3 is CASSLGLGTGVQETQYF. The CDR3 region has the DNA TGTGCCAGCAGCTTAGGACTCGGGACAGGGGTTCAAGAGACCCAGTACTTC. Looking up the rest from reference TRBV7-7 and TRBJ2-5 gives the full variable domain: GAGVSQSPRYKVTKRGQDVTLRCDPISSHATLYWYQQALGQGPEFLTYFNYEAQPDKSGLPSDRFSAERPEGSISTLTIQRTEQRDSAMYRCASSLGLGTGVQETQYFGPGTRLLVL.

Only one count was recorded for this clone. The chain couples TRBV7-2 to TRBJ1-2; possibly TRBD1 for D (6 bases). The V end was cut by 5 bases, the J end by 1 base, with 14 bases between. Germline CDR1 SGHTA, CDR2 FQGNSA. The CDR3 is 15 amino acids. The CDR3 region has the DNA TGTGCCAGCAGCCCCCGCACAGGGAATAACTATGGCTACACCTTC. As protein: CASSPRTGNNYGYTF.

The count of this clone is one. This chain's CDR3 is CASSLGLPESEQYF. Written as DNA, the CDR3 is TGTGCCAGCAGCTTGGGGCTCCCTGAATCCGAGCAGTACTTC. This chain links TRBV5-6 with TRBJ2-7, with D unresolved. The CDR3 contains 14 residues. The germline V gene has CDR1 SGHDT and CDR2 YYEEEE. V gave up 0 bases and J gave up 6 bases, with 13 bases separating them. The full variable domain, in which reference TRBV5-6 and TRBJ2-7 provide the parts outside the CDR3, is DAGVTQSPTHLIKTRGQQVTLRCSPKSGHDTVSWYQQALGQGPQFIFQYYEEEERQRGNFPDRFSGHQFPNYSSELNVNALLLGDSALYLCASSLGLPESEQYFGPGTRLTVT.

This sequence joins TRBV27 and TRBJ2-4; D not certain. Germline CDR1 MNHEY, CDR2 SMNVEV (reference sequence). The V end was cut by 8 bases, the J end by 0 bases, with 14 bases between. The CDR3 consists of 15 residues. The CDR3 DNA reads as TGTGCCAGCGGTGGCTTTCCTTTAGCCAAAAACATTCAGTACTTC. Translation gives CASGGFPLAKNIQYF.

J is TRBJ2-7 and V is TRBV10-3; maybe TRBD1 (6 bases). CDR1 is ENHRY, CDR2 SYGVKD, per germline. The CDR3 extends over 14 amino acids. The V end lost 6 bases, the J end lost 2 bases, and 14 bases lay between the germline ends. Here the CDR3 reads CAIRAMTGTYEQYF. The CDR3 DNA sequence: TGTGCCATCAGGGCTATGACAGGAACCTACGAGCAGTACTTC.

The CDR3 is CASSFQGGHEQYF. The CDR3 DNA sequence: TGTGCCAGCAGCTTTCAAGGGGGCCACGAGCAGTACTTC. The chain uses TRBV7-9 and TRBJ2-7; 7 bases map to TRBD1. Germline V gene lookup returns CDR1 SEHNR and CDR2 FQNEAQ (reference sequence). The CDR3 is 13 amino acids. V lost 3 bases and J lost 5; bases outside the gene matches: 4.

This clone has a single count. The V call is TRBV5-4, the J call TRBJ1-5; possibly TRBD1 for D (5 bases). The CDR3 is 15 residues long. Trimming stripped 4 bases from V and 2 bases from J, with 13 bases between. The germline CDR1 and CDR2 sequences are SGHNT and YYREEE (reference sequence). CDR3 region: CASSSRENGNQPQHF. CDR3 in DNA: TGTGCCAGCAGCAGCAGGGAAAACGGCAATCAGCCCCAGCATTTT.

The V gene is TRBV29-1, the J gene TRBJ2-2, with 10 bases lining up with TRBD2. This CDR3 spans 18 amino acids. CDR1 and CDR2 from the germline V gene are SQVTM and ANQGSEA. V dropped 2 bases and J dropped 1; count of bases not matched to a gene: 10. The CDR3 loop is CSVEFLLAGVVNTGELFF. CDR3 DNA sequence: TGCAGCGTTGAATTTTTGCTAGCGGGAGTTGTGAACACCGGGGAGCTGTTTTTT.

The genes are TRBV6-1 and TRBJ1-5; 8 bases fit TRBD1. The CDR3 extends over 16 amino acids. Germline V gene sequence: CDR1 MNHNS, CDR2 SASEGT. The V segment lost 3 bases and the J segment 6 bases; nucleotides outside the gene matches: 10. The CDR3 here is CASSDRVTGVLQPQHF. The CDR3 coding sequence is TGTGCCAGCAGTGATCGGGTGACAGGGGTGCTTCAGCCCCAGCATTTT.